Following are 9 T cell receptor beta chains from one sample sequenced in a study. TCRdb re-called the RT-PCR reads through MiXCR, storing one row per CDR3 protein. This table has 550,000 to 750,000 distinct CDR3 sequences, over 12% appearing once. Sequences were obtained from memory CD4+ T cells from blood. These receptors came from a female donor in good health, serving as a healthy control.

This clonotype has a count of ten or more. The gene calls are TRBV4-2 and TRBJ2-2; a possible D gene is TRBD2 (6 bases). The V and J ends lost 1 base and 3 bases respectively, with 15 bases between them. The CDR3 has 17 amino acids. Per germline, CDR1 LGHNA and CDR2 YNFKEQ. CDR3 loop: CASSQVNGGTDTGELFF. CDR3 DNA sequence: TGTGCCAGCAGCCAAGTGAATGGGGGGACTGACACCGGGGAGCTGTTTTTT.

The V and J genes are TRBV7-3 and TRBJ1-2; 8 bases match TRBD1. This CDR3 region has 17 residues. The germline CDR1 and CDR2 sequences are SGHTA and FQGTGA. Unmatched junction bases numbered 18, after V lost 6 bases and J lost 6 bases. CDR3 loop: CASRLRQGIRQPDGYTF. The CDR3 DNA sequence: TGTGCCAGCAGACTAAGACAGGGGATCCGGCAGCCGGATGGCTACACCTTC.

The genes are TRBV24-1 and TRBJ2-1, with D possibly being TRBD1 (5 bases). The germline V and J ends were trimmed by 5 bases and 9 bases, with 19 bases remaining between them. Germline V gene lookup returns CDR1 KGHDR and CDR2 SFDVKD. The CDR3 contains 15 residues. The CDR3 DNA follows: TGTGCCACCAGTGCCTGGCAGGGTTCCACAGGTGAGCAGTTCTTC. Protein sequence: CATSAWQGSTGEQFF.

This clonotype was counted only a few times. The V gene is TRBV6-2 or TRBV6-3, the J gene TRBJ2-3, with TRBD1 as a possible D gene (6 bases). From germline, CDR1 is MNHEY and CDR2 SVGEGT. The CDR3 covers 14 residues. V was pared by 4 bases and J by 5 bases, with 13 bases between. The CDR3 loop reads CASSFPGVRDTQYF. Here the CDR3 DNA reads TGTGCCAGCAGTTTCCCAGGGGTTAGAGATACGCAGTATTTT.

A few counts support this clonotype. This sequence joins TRBV7-9 and TRBJ1-1; D not resolved. Germline V lookup: CDR1 SEHNR, CDR2 FQNEAQ (reference sequence). The CDR3 is 14 residues long. V was shortened by 4 bases and J by 1 base, with 10 bases between the two germline ends. The CDR3 loop is CASSSPSTNTEAFF. CDR3 coding DNA: TGTGCCAGCAGCTCTCCATCAACGAACACTGAAGCTTTCTTT.

This clonotype was seen many times. The chain couples TRBV28 to TRBJ2-7, with TRBD1 matching over 7 bases. V was clipped by 5 bases and J by 6 bases; unmatched bases: 7. The CDR3 has 13 residues. Per germline, CDR1 MDHEN and CDR2 SYDVKM. In nucleotides, the CDR3 is TGTGCCAGCAGTCACTCGGGGACAGTCGAGCAGTACTTC. Amino acids: CASSHSGTVEQYF.

This clonotype came up many times. The V call is TRBV4-2, the J call TRBJ1-4; 7 bases line up with TRBD1. The junction had 9 bases not matched to a gene; V was cut back by 3 bases and J by 8 bases. The CDR3 runs 15 residues. Looked up from germline, CDR1 is LGHNA and CDR2 is YNFKEQ. CDR3 sequence: CASSQDPGTVEKLFF. DNA of the CDR3: TGTGCCAGCAGCCAGGACCCCGGGACAGTAGAAAAACTGTTTTTT.

This clonotype has only a few counts. The chain is built from TRBV6-5 and TRBJ1-1; the D is unclear. Germline V gene lookup returns CDR1 MNHEY and CDR2 SVGAGI. This CDR3 is built from 15 residues. V was trimmed by 0 bases and J by 0 bases, leaving 8 bases between them. In DNA, the CDR3 is TGTGCCAGCAGTTACTCGGAACGCATGAACACTGAAGCTTTCTTT. This sequence encodes CASSYSERMNTEAFF.

This clonotype has only a few counts. The chain employs TRBV18 and TRBJ2-2; 7 bases are shared with TRBD1. Germline-derived CDR1 and CDR2 are KGHSH and LQKENI. CDR3 size: 17 residues. V lost 3 bases, J lost 9 bases, and 16 bases stayed unmatched. The CDR3 reads CASSPNTGTETPRELFF. The CDR3 nucleotides read TGTGCCAGCTCACCGAATACCGGGACAGAGACCCCCAGGGAGCTGTTTTTT.